This T cell receptor (beta chain) is drawn from a study of OX40 agonist ivuxolimab in advanced cancers. CDR3 length: 15 amino acids. Germline CDR1 SGHTA, CDR2 FQGNSA. TCRdb keeps only in-frame clones here, not all; method: immunoSEQ multiplex PCR. The data show around 84,000 clones, under 95% seen once. This sequence originates from an adult with an advanced solid tumor such as melanoma, head and neck, liver or kidney cancer. The rearrangement joins TRBV7-2 to TRBJ2-5; 14 bases agree with TRBD2. The J call is uncertain, as TRBJ2-7 better fits the DNA end. The sample was CD4+ or CD8+ T cells sorted from blood, taken in a trial of the OX40 agonist ivuxolimab. The CDR3 is CASSLGTSGGYEQYF. In nucleotides, the CDR3 is TGTGCCAGCAGCCTCGGGACTAGCGGGGGTTACGAGCAGTACTTC.